The rows below give T cell receptor beta chains drawn from one sample of a study of shared clonotypes between healthy human individuals. The data were produced by immunoSEQ multiplex PCR, yet TCRdb's version contains in-frame clones alone and is incomplete. The sample has 2 million to 2.5 million clones, almost 96% seen once. The sample comprised naive CD4+ T cells sorted from blood. The receptors were gathered from a young man in good health. Each CDR3 is given with its conserved first and last residue. The order of the fields is J gene, clone size, D gene, V gene, CDR3 DNA, CDR3 protein. A D gene is named only where the DNA matches it firmly. Some rows have no size entry. The others give once, few or many, or a class for an expanded clone.

>TRBJ2-3|NA|NA|TRBV27
TGTGCCAGCAGTTTAATGGGCCAGAGCACAGATACGCAGTATTTT
CASSLMGQSTDTQYF
>TRBJ1-1|few|NA|TRBV18
TGTGCCAGCTCACCACTGGGAAACACTGAAGCTTTCTTT
CASSPLGNTEAFF
>TRBJ1-1|NA|NA|TRBV2
TGTGCCAGCAGTGGACAGGAGAACACTGAAGCTTTCTTT
CASSGQENTEAFF
>TRBJ2-7|NA|NA|TRBV6-1
TGTGCCAGCTCAAGGGGCTACGAGCAGTACTTC
CASSRGYEQYF
>TRBJ2-3|NA|NA|TRBV7-6
TGTGCCAGCAGCCTCTCTGGAGGTCTGGGTACGCAGTATTTT
CASSLSGGLGTQYF
>TRBJ1-5|NA|NA|TRBV30
TGTGCCTGGAGTTTAATGCAGGATCAGCCCCAGCATTTT
CAWSLMQDQPQHF
>TRBJ2-5|NA|TRBD1|TRBV15
TGTGCCACCAGCAGGACAGGGGGCCGAGAGACCCAGTACTTC
CATSRTGGRETQYF
>TRBJ1-5|NA|NA|TRBV10-3
TGTGCCATCAGTGAGTCCGGACAGACCAATCAGCCCCAGCATTTT
CAISESGQTNQPQHF
>TRBJ1-3|once|NA|TRBV6-5
TGTGCCAGCAGTACCCCCGGGAACACCATATATTTT
CASSTPGNTIYF
>TRBJ2-7|NA|TRBD2|TRBV6-1
TGTGCCAGCAGTATACTAGCGGGAGATTCCTACGAGCAGTACTTC
CASSILAGDSYEQYF
>TRBJ2-7|NA|NA|TRBV12-5
TGTGCTAGTGGTTTGAGGCGGGGTCGCATCCACGAGCAGTACTTC
CASGLRRGRIHEQYF